What follows is one T cell receptor (beta chain) and its context. The data were taken from a study of shared clonotypes between healthy human individuals. Repertoires were generated with immunoSEQ multiplex PCR, while TCRdb's copy carries only in-frame clones and drops some. Of around 99,000 clones listed, 60% to 70% are singletons. The receptor was derived from a young man in good health. Specimen: memory CD8+ T cells sorted from blood. Subset given: CD45RO+ cells pooled with CCR7-negative TemRA cells.

The CDR3 DNA is TGTGCCAGTAGTATAGACCCCTCTATTGACAATGAGCAGTTCTTC. Its translation: CASSIDPSIDNEQFF. This chain connects TRBV19 to TRBJ2-1; no reliable D call. This CDR3 contains 15 residues. From germline, CDR1 is LNHDA and CDR2 SQIVND (reference sequence). The V and J ends lost 0 bases and 5 bases respectively, with 11 bases between them. The complete variable domain, with remaining parts taken from reference TRBV19 and TRBJ2-1, reads DGGITQSPKYLFRKEGQNVTLSCEQNLNHDAMYWYRQDPGQGLRLIYYSQIVNDFQKGDIAEGYSVSREKKESFPLTVTSAQKNPTAFYLCASSIDPSIDNEQFFGPGTRLTVL.